This TCR beta chain was sequenced during a study of cytomegalovirus exposure and HLA in healthy donors. Study-level findings and limits: Despite most TCR sequences being rare, some public TCRs occurred in many donors. Exclusion as indistinguishable affected some V segments, including TRBV6-2 and TRBV6-3.

Researchers ran the PCR with 60 Vbeta and 13 Jbeta primers. TCRdb's table, derived via immunoSEQ multiplex PCR, lists solely in-frame clones and lacks some. The sample's table shows fewer than 100,000 clones. Comment on this clone: Its antigen remains unidentified.

CDR1 and CDR2 from the germline V gene are LNHDA and SQIVND (reference sequence). Deletions cut 7 bases from V and 4 bases from J, with 17 bases between. The CDR3 loop spans 16 amino acids. Sequenced material: PBMCs. The V and J genes are TRBV19 and TRBJ1-6; possible D gene TRBD1, 6 bases. The TCR was taken from a man aged 50 to 59 in good health and CMV-seronegative. The CDR3 spells CASKGQFRAYNSPLHF. The CDR3 coding sequence is TGTGCCAGTAAAGGACAGTTTAGGGCATATAATTCACCCCTCCACTTT.